Detailed here is one T cell receptor (beta chain). The source of the sample is a study of blood T cell repertoires in COVID-19. Turning to the study itself: The origin of the acute and convalescent COVID-19 samples was the United States, Italy and Spain. T cells, B-cell-depleted T cells, or PBMCs supplied cDNA or gDNA.

In the original workflow: Nucleated cell number was recorded as an estimate derived from reference gene primer amplification. TCRdb's table, derived via immunoSEQ multiplex PCR, lists solely in-frame clones and lacks some. The D gene and trimming were derived from the DNA, and the V and J assignments and clone size from that table. The sample consists of about 62,000 clones, more than 80% of them appearing once. This CDR3 is built from 17 residues. With 2 bases clipped from V and 2 bases from J, the junction kept 11 bases outside the gene matches. Germline V gene sequence: CDR1 MGHDK, CDR2 SYGVNS. The sequencing sample was made of peripheral blood. The rearrangement links TRBV25-1 to TRBJ2-5; TRBD1 matches 7 bases. This receptor was obtained from a woman older than 75 with acute or convalescent COVID-19. CDR3 nucleotide sequence: TGTGCCAGCAGTGAAGCTTTTATGATACAGGGGCAAGAGACCCAGTACTTC. This codes for CASSEAFMIQGQETQYF.